Listed below are T cell receptor beta chains from one sample, sequenced in a study of Graves' ophthalmopathy and Graves' hyperthyroidism. MiXCR, run by TCRdb on the multiplex PCR reads, gives a single entry per CDR3 protein. The repertoire has approximately 640,000 distinct CDR3 sequences, about two fifths of them found once; the top ten carry more than 2.5%. Sequencing was done on a sample of peripheral blood. All receptors derive from an adult man with Graves' ophthalmopathy. Both conserved end residues are part of each CDR3. The order of the fields is CDR3 protein, CDR3 DNA, V gene, J gene, D gene, clone size. A D gene is named only where the DNA matches it firmly. Clone size, where shown, is once, few, many, or a class for clones that have expanded.

cdr3_aa: CSARDPGVSLVYEQYF
cdr3_nt: TGCAGTGCTAGAGATCCAGGAGTCTCCCTCGTCTACGAGCAGTACTTC
v_call: TRBV20-1
j_call: TRBJ2-7
d_call: .
clone_size: many

cdr3_aa: CAPAGGRSNSPLHF
cdr3_nt: TGCGCCCCAGCAGGTGGCAGATCTAATTCACCCCTCCACTTT
v_call: TRBV5-1
j_call: TRBJ1-6
d_call: .
clone_size: few

cdr3_aa: CASSDLMPHSYEQYF
cdr3_nt: TGTGCCAGCAGCGATCTCATGCCCCACTCCTACGAGCAGTACTTC
v_call: TRBV25-1
j_call: TRBJ2-7
d_call: .
clone_size: many

cdr3_aa: CASIHTGGSYEQYF
cdr3_nt: TGTGCCAGCATCCATACGGGAGGGTCCTACGAGCAGTACTTC
v_call: TRBV7-3
j_call: TRBJ2-7
d_call: TRBD2
clone_size: .

cdr3_aa: CSGGMGGNTEAF
cdr3_nt: TGCAGCGGTGGAATGGGGGGGAACACTGAAGCTTTC
v_call: TRBV29-1
j_call: TRBJ2-6
d_call: TRBD2
clone_size: .

cdr3_aa: CSAPDEGFEQYF
cdr3_nt: TGCAGTGCTCCGGACGAGGGCTTCGAGCAGTACTTC
v_call: TRBV20-1
j_call: TRBJ2-7
d_call: .
clone_size: .

cdr3_aa: CASEAGGLSKETQYF
cdr3_nt: TGTGCCAGCGAAGCGGGAGGCTTAAGTAAAGAGACCCAGTACTTC
v_call: TRBV7-3
j_call: TRBJ2-5
d_call: TRBD2
clone_size: .

cdr3_aa: CASSRRGIGEKLFF
cdr3_nt: TGCGCCAGCAGCCGAAGGGGTATTGGCGAAAAACTGTTTTTT
v_call: TRBV4-1
j_call: TRBJ1-4
d_call: .
clone_size: many

cdr3_aa: CAITRGDYGYTF
cdr3_nt: TGTGCCATCACCAGGGGAGACTATGGCTACACCTTC
v_call: TRBV6-1
j_call: TRBJ1-2
d_call: .
clone_size: .

cdr3_aa: CAGSMTDPHTDTQYF
cdr3_nt: TGTGCCGGCAGCATGACCGACCCCCACACAGATACGCAGTATTTT
v_call: TRBV7-2
j_call: TRBJ2-3
d_call: .
clone_size: .

cdr3_aa: CASSPQVLAEAFF
cdr3_nt: TGTGCCAGCTCACCCCAAGTTTTGGCTGAAGCTTTCTTT
v_call: TRBV18
j_call: TRBJ1-1
d_call: .
clone_size: .

cdr3_aa: CASSMDRGRYGYTF
cdr3_nt: TGTGCCAGCAGCATGGACAGGGGGCGGTATGGCTACACCTTC
v_call: TRBV7-2
j_call: TRBJ1-2
d_call: TRBD1
clone_size: .

cdr3_aa: CASSQDAVTGAGYGYTF
cdr3_nt: TGCGCCAGCAGCCAAGATGCCGTAACAGGCGCCGGGTATGGCTACACCTTC
v_call: TRBV4-3
j_call: TRBJ1-2
d_call: .
clone_size: .

cdr3_aa: CASSQVSGAMAFF
cdr3_nt: TGCGCCAGCAGCCAAGTCTCGGGGGCGATGGCTTTCTTT
v_call: TRBV4-1
j_call: TRBJ1-1
d_call: .
clone_size: many

cdr3_aa: CASSWGVNTGELFF
cdr3_nt: TGTGCCAGTTCCTGGGGAGTCAACACCGGGGAGCTGTTTTTT
v_call: TRBV19
j_call: TRBJ2-2
d_call: .
clone_size: many

cdr3_aa: CASNGQGLGLGETQYF
cdr3_nt: TGTGCCAGCAACGGACAAGGGTTGGGCCTAGGGGAGACCCAGTACTTC
v_call: TRBV2
j_call: TRBJ2-5
d_call: .
clone_size: many

cdr3_aa: CASSLASPPVGALHF
cdr3_nt: TGTGCCAGCAGCTTAGCAAGCCCTCCGGTTGGGGCCCTCCACTTT
v_call: TRBV7-9
j_call: TRBJ1-6
d_call: .
clone_size: many

cdr3_aa: CASRFLAGVDTGELFF
cdr3_nt: TGTGCCAGCAGGTTCCTAGCGGGAGTGGACACCGGGGAGCTGTTTTTT
v_call: TRBV4-2
j_call: TRBJ2-2
d_call: TRBD2
clone_size: .

cdr3_aa: CASMLAGQPNEKLFF
cdr3_nt: TGTGCCAGCATGTTAGCGGGACAGCCTAATGAAAAACTGTTTTTT
v_call: TRBV6-1
j_call: TRBJ1-4
d_call: TRBD1
clone_size: .

cdr3_aa: CASSHAPLLREQYF
cdr3_nt: TGTGCCAGCAGCCACGCTCCCCTCCTGAGGGAGCAGTACTTC
v_call: TRBV25-1
j_call: TRBJ2-7
d_call: .
clone_size: .

cdr3_aa: CASSDRQTQYF
cdr3_nt: TGTGCCAGCAGTGATCGACAGACCCAGTACTTC
v_call: TRBV25-1
j_call: TRBJ2-5
d_call: .
clone_size: many

cdr3_aa: CARWVQGHEQYF
cdr3_nt: TGTGCCAGATGGGTACAGGGGCACGAGCAGTACTTC
v_call: TRBV12-3/TRBV12-4
j_call: TRBJ2-7
d_call: TRBD1
clone_size: many

cdr3_aa: CASSQDRRGATPNEKLFF
cdr3_nt: TGTGCCAGCAGCCAAGATAGGCGGGGGGCGACTCCTAATGAAAAACTGTTTTTT
v_call: TRBV7-2
j_call: TRBJ1-4
d_call: .
clone_size: .

cdr3_aa: CASSAGTGRGNQPQHF
cdr3_nt: TGTGCCAGCAGTGCCGGGACAGGGCGAGGCAATCAGCCCCAGCATTTT
v_call: TRBV2
j_call: TRBJ1-5
d_call: TRBD1
clone_size: .

cdr3_aa: CASSQESTGAETHYF
cdr3_nt: TGTGCCAGCAGCCAAGAATCAACGGGAGCTGAGACCCATTACTTC
v_call: TRBV4-2
j_call: TRBJ2-5
d_call: .
clone_size: .

cdr3_aa: CASATDTQYF
cdr3_nt: TGTGCTAGTGCCACAGATACGCAGTATTTT
v_call: TRBV12-5
j_call: TRBJ2-3
d_call: .
clone_size: .